This T cell receptor (beta chain) derives from a study of shared clonotypes between healthy human individuals. Some clones are missing from TCRdb's copy, which holds only in-frame ones; the method was immunoSEQ multiplex PCR. Here the sample spans more than 1,200,000 clones, approximately 98.5% being singletons. The healthy adult donors were HIV-negative and reported no recent acute infections or vaccinations. Trimming cost V 4 bases and J 1 base, with 17 bases left between them. The CDR3 runs to 17 residues. Looked up from germline, CDR1 is SGHNT and CDR2 is YYREEE (reference sequence). Of note for this clone: Antigen: not known.

Overall study results and limits: Clonotypes shared by all four donors outscored non-shared clonotypes in generation probability. Naive CD4 clonotype sharing across several donors was 4% to 5%. The donor pool, a small one, limited the genetic and exposure-history diversity represented.

The chain carries TRBV5-4 and TRBJ2-2; no definite D call. This clonotype was sampled from a man in his thirties or forties in good health. The sequenced material came from naive CD4+ T cells sorted from blood. Subset reported: CD45RA+ positively selected. DNA for the CDR3: TGTGCCAGCAGCCCATCCTTATTTCAGCGGAACACCGGGGAGCTGTTTTTT. Encoded protein: CASSPSLFQRNTGELFF.